The 6 T cell receptor beta chains in this list originate from one sample, sequenced in a study of cytomegalovirus exposure and HLA in healthy donors (dated 2017 in TCRdb). Libraries were prepared through the immunoSEQ multiplex PCR assay. TCRdb limited this immuneACCESS table to in-frame rearrangements with V and J called. A share of clones is missing; checked studies link under half to unresolved V genes, and the rest is unexplained. This sample holds approximately 88,000 clones; roughly 84% were observed only once. In total, the top ten clones hold roughly 12% of the sample. The material sequenced was PBMCs. The origin of the receptors is a woman under 30 in good health and CMV-seropositive.

This clone was found a few times. The gene calls are TRBV4-2 and TRBJ2-2; 10 nucleotides match TRBD1. With V trimmed by 1 base and J by 5 bases, 4 bases remained unmatched. CDR1 is LGHNA, CDR2 YNFKEQ, per germline. The CDR3 has 16 amino acids. The CDR3 region is CASSQGQGAGTGELFF. DNA of the CDR3: TGTGCCAGCAGCCAAGGACAGGGGGCGGGGACCGGGGAGCTGTTTTTT.

The chain links TRBV27 to TRBJ2-3, with 8 bases identical to TRBD1. Germline assignment: CDR1 MNHEY and CDR2 SMNVEV (reference sequence). The ends lost 5 bases at V and 3 bases at J; junction bases unmatched: 10. The CDR3 is 16 residues long. The CDR3 here is CASSPKTGVRTDTQYF. The DNA of the CDR3 is TGTGCCAGCAGTCCCAAGACAGGGGTAAGGACAGATACGCAGTATTTT.

The chain links TRBV4-2 to TRBJ2-4, with 12 bases aligning to TRBD2. Looked up from germline, CDR1 is LGHNA and CDR2 is YNFKEQ. This CDR3 is 17 amino acids long. The trim removed 0 bases at V and 8 bases at J, leaving 8 bases unmatched. CDR3 in DNA: TGTGCCAGCAGCCAAGAAGGACTAGCGGGGCGTGGGGACATTCAGTACTTC. It is translated as CASSQEGLAGRGDIQYF.

J is TRBJ1-5 and V is TRBV7-9; D remains ambiguous. The CDR3 consists of 13 residues. Trimming took off 0 bases at V and 9 bases at J, with 9 bases between the two ends. Germline lookup yields CDR1 SEHNR and CDR2 FQNEAQ (reference sequence). This chain's CDR3 is CASSLASAGPQHF. DNA of the CDR3: TGTGCCAGCAGCTTAGCGTCAGCAGGGCCCCAGCATTTT.

This chain joins TRBV29-1 and TRBJ2-3, with 9 bases that match TRBD2. Germline-derived CDR1 and CDR2 are SQVTM and ANQGSEA. Trimming removed 6 bases from V and 2 bases from J; junction bases left unmatched: 6. This CDR3 is 14 amino acids long. The CDR3 DNA reads TGCAGCGTGGGAGCGGGGGGCAACACAGATACGCAGTATTTT. This encodes CSVGAGGNTDTQYF.

This chain uses TRBV5-1 with TRBJ2-7, with D possibly being TRBD1 (5 bases). The V and J ends lost 4 bases and 4 bases respectively, with 15 bases between them. The CDR3 runs 14 residues. The germline CDR1 and CDR2 sequences are SGHRS and YFSETQ. This CDR3 reads CASSPDTWPYEQYF. The CDR3 DNA sequence: TGCGCCAGCAGCCCGGACACTTGGCCGTACGAGCAGTACTTC.